This is a list of T cell receptor beta chains from one sample in a study of identical twins. TCRdb fed the 5' RACE reads into MiXCR, producing one record per CDR3 protein. The sample yields some 250,000 distinct CDR3 sequences, approximately 5.9% seen once. These data were also reused for a study on T cells expressing NK-cell markers.

Sequenced material: CD8+ T cells sorted from blood. Receptors originate from a woman between 18 and 29 years old in good health. CDR3s include the opening cysteine and the closing phenylalanine or tryptophan. The order of the fields is J gene, V gene, D gene, clone size, CDR3 length, CDR3 DNA, CDR3 protein. A D gene is named only where the DNA matches it firmly. The listing skips clone size in some rows; elsewhere it reads once, few, many or a size class.

>TRBJ2-1|TRBV7-2|NA|NA|15
TGTGCCAGCAGCTTAGGCGAACAGGGGGGGAATGAGCAGTTCTTC
CASSLGEQGGNEQFF
>TRBJ2-5|TRBV2|NA|few|12
TGTGCCAGCCGGACTTTTCAAGAGACCCAGTACTTC
CASRTFQETQYF
>TRBJ1-1|TRBV29-1|NA|many|11
TGCAGCGTTGTACAGCTTTCTGAAGCTTTCTTT
CSVVQLSEAFF
>TRBJ2-3|TRBV20-1|NA|NA|16
TGCAGTGCCGCCGCGTCGGAACTTTCTAGCACAGATACGCAGTATTTT
CSAAASELSSTDTQYF
>TRBJ1-5|TRBV18|NA|few|17
TGTGCCAGCTCACCCTCTTTGGGACACGGGGTCAGACAGCCCCAGCATTTT
CASSPSLGHGVRQPQHF
>TRBJ1-2|TRBV2|TRBD1|few|13
TGTGCCTTACAAGGACAGGGGATATATGGCTACACCTTC
CALQGQGIYGYTF
>TRBJ2-3|TRBV6-2/TRBV6-3|TRBD2|NA|16
TGTGCCAGCAGTCGACTAGCGGGAGAAACCACAGATACGCAGTATTTT
CASSRLAGETTDTQYF
>TRBJ1-1|TRBV29-1|NA|few|11
TGCAGCGTCCTGGGGGACACTGAAGCTTTCTTT
CSVLGDTEAFF
>TRBJ2-1|TRBV12-5|NA|few|15
TGTGCTAGTGGTTTAGCTGGGGGCGGATGGTATGAGCAGTTCTTC
CASGLAGGGWYEQFF
>TRBJ1-1|TRBV6-2/TRBV6-3|NA|few|14
TGTGCCAGCAGTTACGGTACAGTGAACACTGAAGCTTTCTTT
CASSYGTVNTEAFF
>TRBJ2-1|TRBV6-5|TRBD2|NA|15
TGTGCCAGCAGTTTCAGCGGGAGTAGGGTCGGTGAGCAGTTCTTC
CASSFSGSRVGEQFF
>TRBJ2-1|TRBV9|TRBD2|few|13
TGTGCCAGCAGCGGACTAGCGGGTGCTTTGGAGTTCTTC
CASSGLAGALEFF
>TRBJ2-1|TRBV9|NA|NA|15
TGTGCCAGCAGCGTAGGGGGGGAGGTCTACAATGAGCAGTTCTTC
CASSVGGEVYNEQFF
>TRBJ1-2|TRBV11-2|NA|NA|14
TGTGCCAGCAGCTCGCCGGGGCCGAAGTATGGCTACACCTTC
CASSSPGPKYGYTF
>TRBJ2-1|TRBV29-1|NA|few|13
TGCAGCGTTATCGGGAGCTCCTACAATGAGCAGTTCTTC
CSVIGSSYNEQFF
>TRBJ2-7|TRBV4-2|NA|NA|14
TGTGCCAGCAGCCAAGAGGGGGCAGCCTACGAGCAGTACTTC
CASSQEGAAYEQYF
>TRBJ2-7|TRBV20-1|NA|few|16
TGCAGTGCTAGAGACCGGGCGGCAACCTTTTCCTACGAGCAGTACTTC
CSARDRAATFSYEQYF
>TRBJ2-2|TRBV2|NA|NA|16
TGTGCCAGCAGTGATGTCCAGGGGAGGTTCACCGGGGAGCTGTTTTTT
CASSDVQGRFTGELFF
>TRBJ1-5|TRBV9|NA|NA|15
TGTGCCAGCAGCGTCGATGGGGTGGGCAATCAGCCCCAGCATTTT
CASSVDGVGNQPQHF
>TRBJ1-1|TRBV6-5|TRBD1|few|15
TGTGCCAGCAGTTACGGGACAGGGGGGAACACTGAAGCTTTCTTT
CASSYGTGGNTEAFF
>TRBJ2-7|TRBV28|TRBD1|NA|16
TGTGCCAGCAGTTTATCCCCGGGACAGGGGGCACGGGAGCAGTACTTC
CASSLSPGQGAREQYF
>TRBJ2-6|TRBV27|NA|NA|14
TGTGCCAGCAGTACCAACTCTGGGGCCAACGTCCTGACTTTC
CASSTNSGANVLTF
>TRBJ2-5|TRBV29-1|TRBD1|many|13
TGCAGCATCCTGACAGGGATGGAAGAGACCCAGTACTTC
CSILTGMEETQYF
>TRBJ2-7|TRBV2|TRBD1|few|14
TGTGCCAGCACCACGGGACAGGGGGCCCACGAGCAGTACTTC
CASTTGQGAHEQYF
>TRBJ2-3|TRBV11-2|NA|many|15
TGTGCCAGCAGCTTTGGGCTAGCCCTCACAGATACGCAGTATTTT
CASSFGLALTDTQYF
>TRBJ2-5|TRBV5-1|NA|NA|15
TGCGCCAGCAGCTACCGGGACACTTTAAAAGAGACCCAGTACTTC
CASSYRDTLKETQYF
>TRBJ2-7|TRBV5-6|TRBD2|few|14
TGTGCCAGCACTGCGGGGGGTTCAAGCGACGAGCAGTACTTC
CASTAGGSSDEQYF